The clone carrying this TCR beta chain was seen a handful of times. Its target is not known. The data stem from a study of T-cell memory formation after mild COVID-19. About the study: Clusters of TCRs were largely donor specific. Study observations and caveats: The CD4+ clones that contracted clustered mainly within CM and EM, and the CD8+ clones concentrated in EMRA.

TCRdb used MiXCR to reprocess the 5' RACE reads, holding one entry per CDR3 protein. This sample has just over 300,000 distinct CDR3 sequences; approximately 19% occur once, and the top ten carry 21%. Germline V CDR1 and CDR2: SGHTA, FQGNSA. The CDR3 loop spans 18 amino acids. Trimming removed 5 bases from V and 0 bases from J; junction bases left unmatched: 8. The rearrangement uses TRBV7-2 and TRBJ2-3; TRBD2 aligns across 13 bases. Sequencing was carried out using PBMCs or a T cell subset sorted from them (not recorded which). The receptor was isolated from a man aged 18 to 30 who had mild COVID-19 (a few samples of this study predate the infection). Cell type and time point are not known. The CDR3 coding sequence is TGTGCCAGCAGCCCGGAACGACTAGCGGGGGGTAGCACAGATACGCAGTATTTT. Protein product: CASSPERLAGGSTDTQYF.